These 23 T cell receptor beta chains came from one sample sequenced in a study of blood T cell repertoires in COVID-19. Assay used: immunoSEQ multiplex PCR; TCRdb lists only in-frame clones, some missing. Of over 15,000 clones in the sample, about 82% are singletons; the top ten hold more than 55%. Sequenced: peripheral blood. Source of these receptors: an elderly man with acute or convalescent COVID-19.

The rearrangement links TRBV5-5 to TRBJ1-5, with D maybe TRBD1 (5 bases). Germline CDR1 reads SGHKS; CDR2 reads YYEKEE (reference sequence). CDR3 length: 15 amino acids. Trimming pared 4 bases from V and 1 base from J, leaving 12 bases between. CDR3 coding DNA: TGTGCCAGCAGCCTGACAGACTGGAGCAATCAGCCCCAGCATTTT. Translating it yields CASSLTDWSNQPQHF. Full variable domain (outside the CDR3, taken from reference TRBV5-5 and TRBJ1-5): DAGVTQSPTHLIKTRGQQVTLRCSPISGHKSVSWYQQVLGQGPQFIFQYYEKEERGRGNFPDRFSARQFPNYSSELNVNALLLGDSALYLCASSLTDWSNQPQHFGDGTRLSIL.

The chain couples TRBV5-1 to TRBJ2-4; 12 bases match TRBD1. The trim removed 3 bases at V and 0 bases at J, leaving 10 bases unmatched. This CDR3 comprises 19 residues. The germline gives CDR1 SGHRS, CDR2 YFSETQ. The CDR3 here is CASSWDRGQSGVAKNIQYF. The CDR3, as DNA: TGCGCCAGCAGCTGGGACAGGGGGCAAAGCGGTGTAGCCAAAAACATTCAGTACTTC.

J is TRBJ2-5 and V is TRBV13; 8 nucleotides align to TRBD2. The germline gives CDR1 PRHDT, CDR2 FYEKMQ (reference sequence). Unmatched junction bases numbered 9, after V lost 5 bases and J lost 1 base. The CDR3 is 16 amino acids. CDR3 residues: CASSRGGYRFQETQYF. The CDR3 DNA sequence: TGTGCCAGCAGCCGGGGGGGATATAGGTTCCAAGAGACCCAGTACTTC.

The gene calls are TRBV5-4 and TRBJ2-1, with 11 bases that match TRBD2. Trimming took 4 bases from V and 2 from J; bases not matched to a gene: 2. Germline CDR1 reads SGHNT; CDR2 reads YYREEE (reference sequence). The CDR3 consists of 15 residues. The CDR3 is CASSRSGGAYNEQFF. CDR3 sequence (DNA): TGTGCCAGCAGCCGTAGCGGGGGGGCCTACAATGAGCAGTTCTTC. The variable domain in full, with the rest retrieved from reference TRBV5-4 and TRBJ2-1, is ETGVTQSPTHLIKTRGQQVTLRCSSQSGHNTVSWYQQALGQGPQFIFQYYREEENGRGNFPPRFSGLQFPNYSSELNVNALELDDSALYLCASSRSGGAYNEQFFGPGTRLTVL.

This rearrangement joins TRBV18 to TRBJ2-7, with TRBD2 matching 9 bases. Trimming took 5 bases from V and 0 from J; bases not matched to a gene: 8. Per the germline V gene, CDR1 is KGHSH and CDR2 is LQKENI. This CDR3 has 16 amino acids. DNA of the CDR3: TGTGCCAGCTCAGCTAAACAAGCGGGGGGCTCCTACGAGCAGTACTTC. Amino acids: CASSAKQAGGSYEQYF. Filled out from reference TRBV18 and TRBJ2-7, the complete variable domain reads NAGVMQNPRHLVRRRGQEARLRCSPMKGHSHVYWYRQLPEEGLKFMVYLQKENIIDESGMPKERFSAEFPKEGPSILRIQQVVRGDSAAYFCASSAKQAGGSYEQYFGPGTRLTVT.

This rearrangement joins TRBV27 to TRBJ1-4, with 7 positions matching TRBD1. The junction had 10 bases not matched to a gene; V was cut back by 4 bases and J by 8 bases. This CDR3 comprises 15 residues. The germline gives CDR1 MNHEY, CDR2 SMNVEV (reference sequence). The CDR3 is CASSSTPGGFEKLFF. The CDR3 region has the DNA TGTGCCAGCAGTTCAACCCCAGGGGGTTTCGAAAAACTGTTTTTT. Full variable domain (remainder filled in from reference TRBV27 and TRBJ1-4): EAQVTQNPRYLITVTGKKLTVTCSQNMNHEYMSWYRQDPGLGLRQIYYSMNVEVTDKGDVPEGYKVSRKEKRNFPLILESPSPNQTSLYFCASSSTPGGFEKLFFGSGTQLSVL.

The chain has TRBV6-5 and TRBJ1-2; 11 bases align to TRBD1. V shed 2 bases and J 4 bases; nucleotides not matched to a gene: 6. CDR3 length: 16 amino acids. Germline V gene lookup returns CDR1 MNHEY and CDR2 SVGAGI. CDR3 amino acids: CASSYIRTGGGYGYTF. The CDR3 nucleotides read TGTGCCAGCAGTTACATACGGACAGGGGGCGGCTATGGCTACACCTTC.

The chain recombines TRBV10-3 with TRBJ2-1; TRBD2 is a possible D gene (6 bases). The CDR3 covers 16 residues. V shed 9 bases and J shed 0 bases, with 18 bases lying between them. The germline CDR1 and CDR2 sequences are ENHRY and SYGVKD. The CDR3 reads CAMAYGDSSSYNEQFF. The CDR3 bases are TGTGCCATGGCTTACGGGGACTCGAGCTCCTACAATGAGCAGTTCTTC.

This chain links TRBV4-1 with TRBJ1-2; D is possibly TRBD1 (5 bases). This CDR3 has 14 amino acids. The V gene lost 4 bases and the J gene lost 5 bases, with 14 bases spanning the gap. CDR1 MGHRA and CDR2 YSYEKL come from the germline V gene. CDR3 nucleotide sequence: TGCGCCAGCAGCCCCGGGACTTTTCAGTATGGCTACACCTTC. Residues: CASSPGTFQYGYTF.

The sample holds a few counts of this clone. This sequence joins TRBV11-2 and TRBJ2-5, with 9 bases lining up with TRBD1. CDR1 is SGHAT and CDR2 is FQNNGV in the germline V gene. The CDR3 has 16 residues. The V gene end was trimmed by 4 bases and the J gene end by 4 bases; junction bases not matched to a gene: 10. The CDR3 DNA reads as TGTGCCAGCAGCTCCGGGACAGGGAGTAAGGTAGAGACCCAGTACTTC. Protein: CASSSGTGSKVETQYF. The full variable domain, completed using reference TRBV11-2 and TRBJ2-5, is EAGVAQSPRYKIIEKRQSVAFWCNPISGHATLYWYQQILGQGPKLLIQFQNNGVVDDSQLPKDRFSAERLKGVDSTLKIQPAKLEDSAVYLCASSSGTGSKVETQYFGPGTRLLVL.

The chain is built from TRBV7-2 and TRBJ1-5; D perhaps matches TRBD1 (5 bases). V lost 6 bases and J lost 5, with 11 bases in between. Germline CDR1 is SGHTA and CDR2 is FQGNSA. CDR3 length: 13 residues. The CDR3 is CASSGTGDQPQHF. CDR3 sequence (DNA): TGTGCCAGCAGTGGGACGGGGGATCAGCCCCAGCATTTT.

CDR3 region: CASRDSNEKLFF. CDR3 sequence (DNA): TGTGCCAGCAGGGACAGTAATGAAAAACTGTTTTTT. The chain joins TRBV27 to TRBJ1-4; TRBD1 is a possible D gene (6 bases). From germline, CDR1 is MNHEY and CDR2 SMNVEV (reference sequence). CDR3 size: 12 residues. V was shortened by 6 bases and J by 4 bases, with 6 bases between the two germline ends.

This clone was detected only once. The chain recombines TRBV7-2 with TRBJ1-3; D unresolved. The CDR3 loop spans 15 amino acids. Trimming took 5 bases from V and 0 from J, leaving 11 bases between them. Germline CDR1 reads SGHTA; CDR2 reads FQGNSA. The CDR3 loop reads CASSPRFGSGNTIYF. In nucleotides, the CDR3 is TGTGCCAGCAGCCCGCGATTTGGCTCTGGAAACACCATATATTTT. The whole variable domain, filled in from reference TRBV7-2 and TRBJ1-3, reads GAGVSQSPSNKVTEKGKDVELRCDPISGHTALYWYRQSLGQGLEFLIYFQGNSAPDKSGLPSDRFSAERTGGSVSTLTIQRTQQEDSAVYLCASSPRFGSGNTIYFGEGSWLTVV.

The chain carries TRBV9 and TRBJ1-2; TRBD1 matches 8 bases. The CDR3 consists of 14 residues. Trimming removed 2 bases from V and 2 bases from J; junction bases left unmatched: 2. The germline V gene has CDR1 SGDLS and CDR2 YYNGEE. This chain's CDR3 is CASSVGQGNYGYTF. Here the CDR3 DNA reads TGTGCCAGCAGCGTCGGACAGGGAAACTATGGCTACACCTTC.

V is TRBV6-2 or TRBV6-3 and J is TRBJ2-7, with D uncertain. V gave up 0 bases and J gave up 6 bases, with 6 bases separating them. Germline CDR1 MNHEY, CDR2 SVGEGT. The CDR3 has 12 residues. CDR3 sequence reads: CASSYSDFEQYF. The CDR3 DNA reads TGTGCCAGCAGTTACTCCGACTTCGAGCAGTACTTC.

The genes are TRBV9 and TRBJ1-5, with D possibly matching TRBD1 (6 bases). There are 15 residues in the CDR3. Trimming stripped 0 bases from V and 3 bases from J, with 10 bases between. Germline V gives CDR1 SGDLS, CDR2 YYNGEE. The CDR3 sequence: CASSVGHRDNQPQHF. The CDR3 DNA follows: TGTGCCAGCAGCGTAGGACACAGGGACAATCAGCCCCAGCATTTT. Supplemented by reference TRBV9 and TRBJ1-5, the full variable domain reads DSGVTQTPKHLITATGQRVTLRCSPRSGDLSVYWYQQSLDQGLQFLIQYYNGEERAKGNILERFSAQQFPDLHSELNLSSLELGDSALYFCASSVGHRDNQPQHFGDGTRLSIL.

The V call is TRBV4-1, the J call TRBJ2-1, with TRBD2 matching over 11 bases. The CDR3 totals 18 residues. Trimming removed 3 bases from V and 0 bases from J; junction bases left unmatched: 7. CDR1 is MGHRA and CDR2 is YSYEKL in the germline V gene. This CDR3 is CASSQASGGLRSYNEQFF. DNA for the CDR3: TGCGCCAGCAGCCAGGCTAGCGGGGGGCTCCGCTCCTACAATGAGCAGTTCTTC.

The rearrangement uses TRBV5-6 and TRBJ2-3; 13 nucleotides agree with TRBD2. J lost 6 bases, V lost 0 bases, and 4 bases had no gene match. This CDR3 contains 16 residues. The germline CDR1 and CDR2 sequences are SGHDT and YYEEEE. CDR3 region: CASSLVTSGGPDTQYF. The CDR3 DNA is TGTGCCAGCAGCTTGGTGACTAGCGGGGGGCCCGATACGCAGTATTTT.

V gene TRBV19 combines with J gene TRBJ1-2, with 8 bases matching TRBD1. The CDR3 sequence is 14 residues long. V was pared by 0 bases and J by 7 bases, with 4 bases of the junction left unmatched. Germline V CDR1 and CDR2: LNHDA, SQIVND (reference sequence). Written as DNA, the CDR3 is TGTGCCAGTAGTATAGATTGGACAGGGAGTGGCTACACCTTC. This codes for CASSIDWTGSGYTF. The full variable domain, in which reference TRBV19 and TRBJ1-2 provide the parts outside the CDR3, is DGGITQSPKYLFRKEGQNVTLSCEQNLNHDAMYWYRQDPGQGLRLIYYSQIVNDFQKGDIAEGYSVSREKKESFPLTVTSAQKNPTAFYLCASSIDWTGSGYTFGSGTRLTVV.

The V call is TRBV28, the J call TRBJ1-2; 12 nucleotides align to TRBD1. V trimming: 5 bases; J trimming: 8 bases; junction bases outside the gene matches: 6. The CDR3 runs 14 residues. Per germline, CDR1 MDHEN and CDR2 SYDVKM. The CDR3 reads CASSPGTGGIGYTF. The CDR3 DNA follows: TGTGCCAGCAGTCCCGGGACAGGGGGCATCGGCTACACCTTC.

The gene calls are TRBV7-3 and TRBJ2-1; unclear D gene. Germline CDR1 SGHTA, CDR2 FQGTGA. V lost 4 bases to trimming and J lost 7 bases, with 11 bases between them. The CDR3 extends over 13 amino acids. Here the CDR3 reads CASSSTVWNEQFF. The CDR3 DNA is TGTGCCAGCAGCTCGACTGTTTGGAATGAGCAGTTCTTC.

The chain uses TRBV5-4 and TRBJ2-6, with 9 nucleotides matching TRBD1. The junction had 4 bases not matched to a gene; V was cut back by 0 bases and J by 0 bases. Germline assignment: CDR1 SGHNT and CDR2 YYREEE (reference sequence). CDR3 size: 18 residues. The CDR3 sequence is CASSLGTGAGSGANVLTF. The CDR3 DNA sequence: TGTGCCAGCAGCTTGGGGACAGGGGCGGGCTCTGGGGCCAACGTCCTGACTTTC.

The CDR3 coding sequence is TGTGCTATAAAACAGGGTAATTCACCCCTCCACTTT. This translates into CAIKQGNSPLHF. The chain has TRBV6-5 and TRBJ1-6; TRBD1 is a possible D gene (6 bases). The germline gives CDR1 MNHEY, CDR2 SVGAGI. The CDR3 totals 12 residues.